This TCR beta chain is drawn from a study of identical twins. TCRdb ran MiXCR on the 5' RACE reads and lists one entry per CDR3 protein. The table shows fewer than 450,000 distinct CDR3 sequences, with roughly 9% occurring only once. Study conclusions and caveats: While abundant cord blood beta clonotypes carried fewer insertions, memory repertoires showed no such pattern.

The CDR3 runs 13 residues. V was pared by 3 bases and J by 5 bases, with 12 bases between. CDR1 and CDR2 from the germline V gene are SGHRS and YFSETQ. This clonotype was counted between two and nine times. No antigen is known for it. The sequenced sample consisted of naive T cells sorted from blood. V and J are TRBV5-1 and TRBJ2-7; tentatively, D is TRBD2 (5 bases). This TCR was sampled from a woman aged 45-65 years in good health. The CDR3 DNA follows: TGCGCCAGCAGCTGGGAGCCCCCTGACGAGCAGTACTTC. Its protein product is CASSWEPPDEQYF.